This T cell receptor beta chain was found in a study of blood T cell repertoires in COVID-19. TCRdb keeps only in-frame clones here, not all; method: immunoSEQ multiplex PCR. The table shows 100,000 to 150,000 clones, with approximately 88% occurring only once. The receptor comes from a man between 50 and 59 years old with acute or convalescent COVID-19. The sequencing input was peripheral blood.

In nucleotides, the CDR3 is TGTGCCAGCGGTATAACCGGGACAGGGAGTGAAAAACTGTTTTTT. Amino acid sequence: CASGITGTGSEKLFF. This sequence joins TRBV6-5 and TRBJ1-4; 9 bases map to TRBD1. V was clipped by 8 bases and J by 7 bases; unmatched bases: 11. The CDR3 is made up of 15 amino acids. Germline V CDR1 and CDR2: MNHEY, SVGAGI.